This T cell receptor (beta chain) was obtained from a study of T cells in Graves' hyperthyroidism and ophthalmopathy. General study points: Prediction of ophthalmopathy progression came a median approximately 6.5 months pre-onset. Most clonotypes expanded in thyroid above 0.001 were likewise present in blood.

Among the patients, aged 18 to 65, hyperthyroidism was newly diagnosed and had lasted under 2 months. Many counts were recorded for this clonotype. The antigen is unknown. The germline CDR1 and CDR2 sequences are DFQATT and SNEGSKA (reference sequence). J gave up 4 bases and V 5 bases, and 8 bases lay outside the gene matches. The CDR3 is 15 residues long. Regions amplified from RNA transcripts were the TCR beta CDR3 regions. The HTBI primer set drove a first-round RT-PCR of the TCR CDR3. One entry per CDR3 protein, called by TCRdb with MiXCR from the multiplex PCR reads. Seen here are hundreds of thousands of distinct CDR3 sequences, roughly 15% observed once, and the top ten hold around 9.6%.

This clonotype was obtained from a young woman with Graves' hyperthyroidism. The chain couples TRBV20-1 to TRBJ1-2; 12 bases align to TRBD1. The sequenced sample consisted of blood. CDR3 nucleotides: TGCAGTGCTGCCGGGACAGGGGGCGAGTTCTATGGCTACACCTTC. Amino acids: CSAAGTGGEFYGYTF.